This TCR beta chain was recorded in a study of vaccination effects on CD4 cells after COVID-19. Study conclusions and caveats: Within healthy vaccinees, only 1 of 255 vaccine-induced clones displayed cross-reactivity with common cold coronaviruses. Marked contraction was observed in infection-induced and vaccine-induced clones late after vaccination.

Sequencing in the ViraFEST assay came after antigen-specific CD4+ T cells had been expanded with viral peptide pools, which were used to stimulate PBMC. Culture lasted around eleven days before CD4+ T cell isolation. Participants were given two doses of BNT162b2 or mRNA-1273 vaccine. Nucleocapsid antibodies stayed negative before and after vaccination, showing no earlier SARS-CoV-2 infection. A note on this clone: Its target is unknown.

Repertoires were generated with immunoSEQ multiplex PCR, while TCRdb's copy carries only in-frame clones and drops some. The sample holds nearly 25,000 clones, 69% seen once. Germline CDR1 reads MNHEY; CDR2 reads SMNVEV (reference sequence). The CDR3 is 14 amino acids. J gave up 5 bases and V 7 bases, and 7 bases lay outside the gene matches. The clonotype was recovered from a human donor who received a COVID-19 vaccine. The chain employs TRBV27 and TRBJ1-2; 10 positions agree with TRBD1. This specimen consisted of CD4+ T cells from PBMCs cultured with SARS-CoV-2 spike peptides, obtained after COVID-19 vaccination. The CDR3 protein is CASTSGTGEYGYTF. In nucleotides, the CDR3 is TGTGCCAGCACTTCCGGGACAGGGGAATATGGCTACACCTTC.